This passage covers 6 T cell receptor beta chains from one sample sequenced in a study of radiation and T cells in renal cell carcinoma. Time point denoted: blood 4 weeks post-SBRT, at nephrectomy. Treatment reported: 15 Gy SBRT to primary tumor, nephrectomy 4 weeks later. TCRdb keeps only in-frame clones here, not all; method: immunoSEQ multiplex PCR. The data show about 73,000 clones, approximately 87% seen once. The sample consisted of blood, taken from a patient whose treatment included radiotherapy and nephrectomy. Receptors were obtained from a woman in her sixties with renal cell carcinoma.

The chain combines TRBV5-4 with TRBJ2-3; D not resolved. Germline CDR1 SGHNT, CDR2 YYREEE (reference sequence). V lost 3 bases to trimming and J lost 5 bases, with 7 bases between them. The CDR3 extends over 12 amino acids. This CDR3 reads CASSYDGDTQYF. CDR3 in DNA: TGTGCCAGCAGCTACGACGGAGATACGCAGTATTTT. Together with reference TRBV5-4 and TRBJ2-3, the CDR3 gives the full variable domain: ETGVTQSPTHLIKTRGQQVTLRCSSQSGHNTVSWYQQALGQGPQFIFQYYREEENGRGNFPPRFSGLQFPNYSSELNVNALELDDSALYLCASSYDGDTQYFGPGTRLTVL.

This sequence joins TRBV5-1 and TRBJ1-1, with D possibly being TRBD1 (6 bases). Germline V gene sequence: CDR1 SGHRS, CDR2 YFSETQ. The CDR3 is 17 amino acids. V was shortened by 2 bases and J by 0 bases, with 17 bases between the two germline ends. The CDR3 reads CASSFNLATGMNTEAFF. In DNA, the CDR3 is TGCGCCAGCAGCTTCAACTTAGCGACAGGCATGAACACTGAAGCTTTCTTT. Full variable domain (rest looked up from reference TRBV5-1 and TRBJ1-1): KAGVTQTPRYLIKTRGQQVTLSCSPISGHRSVSWYQQTPGQGLQFLFEYFSETQRNKGNFPGRFSGRQFSNSRSEMNVSTLELGDSALYLCASSFNLATGMNTEAFFGQGTRLTVV.

The genes are TRBV19 and TRBJ2-5, with 7 bases that match TRBD2. This CDR3 has 16 residues. Germline-derived CDR1 and CDR2 are LNHDA and SQIVND (reference sequence). V dropped 0 bases and J dropped 5; count of bases not matched to a gene: 9. CDR3 sequence (DNA): TGTGCCAGTAGTATAGAGGGGGGGACGGGGGAGGAGACCCAGTACTTC. It codes for CASSIEGGTGEETQYF.

The chain carries TRBV28 and TRBJ2-1; TRBD2 matches at 8 bases. Germline CDR1 is MDHEN and CDR2 is SYDVKM. V was clipped by 4 bases and J by 0 bases; unmatched bases: 8. The length of the CDR3 is 17 residues. CDR3 coding DNA: TGTGCCAGCAGTTCAATGCGGGGGGCCAACTCCTACAATGAGCAGTTCTTC. This sequence encodes CASSSMRGANSYNEQFF. Combining the CDR3 with reference TRBV28 and TRBJ2-1 gives the whole variable domain DVKVTQSSRYLVKRTGEKVFLECVQDMDHENMFWYRQDPGLGLRLIYFSYDVKMKEKGDIPEGYSVSREKKERFSLILESASTNQTSMYLCASSSMRGANSYNEQFFGPGTRLTVL.

This chain uses TRBV15 with TRBJ1-4; a possible D gene is TRBD1 (5 bases). Trimming stripped 1 base from V and 6 bases from J, with 15 bases between. This CDR3 has 16 amino acids. The germline gives CDR1 LNHNV, CDR2 YYDKDF (reference sequence). The CDR3 here is CATSRGGAGGDEKLFF. DNA of the CDR3: TGTGCCACCAGCAGAGGAGGGGCGGGTGGTGATGAAAAACTGTTTTTT.

The V gene is TRBV5-1, the J gene TRBJ1-1, with D tentatively TRBD1 (6 bases). The CDR3 is made up of 15 amino acids. V lost 0 bases, J lost 1 base, and 10 bases lay in between. Germline V gene lookup returns CDR1 SGHRS and CDR2 YFSETQ. CDR3 DNA sequence: TGCGCCAGCAGCTTGGGAACAGGGCCGAACACTGAAGCTTTCTTT. As protein: CASSLGTGPNTEAFF.